Shown below are 15 T cell receptor beta chains from a single sample sequenced in a study of cytomegalovirus exposure and HLA in healthy donors. Some clones are missing from TCRdb's copy, which holds only in-frame ones; the method was immunoSEQ multiplex PCR. Found here are 110,000 or so clones, about 88% of them singletons; the top ten hold 4% to 5.5%. Sequencing used PBMCs. These receptors were taken from a man younger than 30 in good health and CMV-seropositive.

This chain uses TRBV6-5 with TRBJ1-4; 8 nucleotides agree with TRBD1. There are 15 residues in the CDR3. The germline V gene encodes CDR1 MNHEY and CDR2 SVGAGI. V shed 2 bases, J shed 8 bases, and the junction held 7 bases outside the gene matches. Written as DNA, the CDR3 is TGTGCCAGCAGTTACAGACAGGGGATAATGGAAAAACTGTTTTTT. Protein: CASSYRQGIMEKLFF.

The table lists this clone with a count of one. The genes are TRBV5-1 and TRBJ2-1, with a weak D call TRBD1 (5 bases). Germline-derived CDR1 and CDR2 are SGHRS and YFSETQ. The CDR3 is made up of 15 amino acids. V was clipped by 2 bases and J by 3 bases, with 12 bases between them. CDR3 residues: CASSLGQIYYNEQFF. The CDR3 nucleotides are TGCGCCAGCAGCTTAGGACAAATTTACTACAATGAGCAGTTCTTC.

This clone has more than one count but fewer than ten. The chain employs TRBV14 and TRBJ2-2, with 7 bases fitting TRBD2. In germline, CDR1 is SGHDN, CDR2 FVKESK. The trim removed 8 bases at V and 6 bases at J, leaving 6 bases unmatched. The CDR3 has 13 residues. This CDR3 is CASRPGRAGELFF. DNA of the CDR3: TGTGCCAGCCGGCCAGGGAGGGCCGGGGAGCTGTTTTTT.

This chain uses TRBV28 with TRBJ1-4, with 7 bases aligning to TRBD1. This CDR3 contains 12 residues. J gave up 14 bases and V 6 bases, and 9 bases lay outside the gene matches. Germline CDR1 reads MDHEN; CDR2 reads SYDVKM. The CDR3 region is CASSPKDRDLFF. CDR3 nucleotide sequence: TGTGCCAGCAGCCCAAAAGACAGGGACCTGTTTTTT.

The sample holds one count of this clone. The genes are TRBV6-8 and TRBJ2-7; 9 bases map to TRBD1. The trim removed 6 bases at V and 1 base at J, leaving 7 bases unmatched. The CDR3 runs to 15 residues. Germline CDR1 is MNHGY and CDR2 is SAAAGT. This CDR3 reads CASSVRTGDSYEQYF. The CDR3 DNA reads as TGTGCCAGCAGCGTCCGGACAGGGGATTCCTACGAGCAGTACTTC.

The chain combines TRBV18 with TRBJ1-1; TRBD1 might be the D (5 bases). The CDR3 runs 15 residues. Germline V lookup: CDR1 KGHSH, CDR2 LQKENI. Trimming stripped 3 bases from V and 3 bases from J, with 14 bases between. The CDR3 is CASSPGPTVYTEAFF. As DNA, the CDR3 is TGTGCCAGCTCACCTGGCCCGACAGTCTACACTGAAGCTTTCTTT.

V usage is TRBV19 and J usage is TRBJ2-2, with a possible D match to TRBD1 (5 bases). The CDR3 is 16 residues long. V lost 5 bases and J 1 base, leaving 14 bases between the germline ends. Germline V CDR1 and CDR2: LNHDA, SQIVND (reference sequence). CDR3 nucleotide sequence: TGTGCCAGTAGTTTAAGGACATTCGAGAACACCGGGGAGCTGTTTTTT. This sequence encodes CASSLRTFENTGELFF.

V gene TRBV7-8 combines with J gene TRBJ2-1; D gene ambiguous. Germline CDR1 reads SGHVS; CDR2 reads FQNEAQ. V was trimmed by 1 base and J by 5 bases, leaving 6 bases between them. The CDR3 length is 13 residues. The CDR3 region is CASSLGTDNEQFF. The CDR3 DNA sequence: TGTGCCAGCAGCTTAGGAACAGACAATGAGCAGTTCTTC.

V and J are TRBV11-2 and TRBJ2-7; 12 bases agree with TRBD2. The trim removed 8 bases at V and 7 bases at J, leaving 12 bases unmatched. From germline, CDR1 is SGHAT and CDR2 FQNNGV. The CDR3 runs 15 residues. CDR3 DNA sequence: TGTGCCAGCGGCCTGAGGATTGGACTAGCGGGAGAGCAGTACTTC. Encoded protein: CASGLRIGLAGEQYF. The full variable domain, completed using reference TRBV11-2 and TRBJ2-7, is EAGVAQSPRYKIIEKRQSVAFWCNPISGHATLYWYQQILGQGPKLLIQFQNNGVVDDSQLPKDRFSAERLKGVDSTLKIQPAKLEDSAVYLCASGLRIGLAGEQYFGPGTRLTVT.

The V gene is TRBV19, the J gene TRBJ1-6; D is unresolved. The CDR3 is made up of 14 amino acids. From germline, CDR1 is LNHDA and CDR2 SQIVND (reference sequence). V lost 6 bases and J 10 bases, leaving 16 bases between the germline ends. The CDR3 DNA sequence: TGTGCCAGTAGGCCTCCTAAGGGAGGATCACCCCTCCACTTT. As protein: CASRPPKGGSPLHF.

This clone was counted a single time. The chain joins TRBV2 to TRBJ1-6, with 7 bases fitting TRBD1. Germline V CDR1 and CDR2: SNHLY, FYNNEI. The V and J ends lost 7 bases and 6 bases, in that order; junction bases with no gene match: 15. The CDR3 has 17 amino acids. The CDR3 DNA sequence: TGTGCCAGCACCAGTTACCGGGACAGTGTTTCTAATTCACCCCTCCACTTT. This gives the protein CASTSYRDSVSNSPLHF.

There are a few counts of this clone. This chain uses TRBV7-8 with TRBJ1-6, with 9 bases aligning to TRBD1. CDR1 is SGHVS and CDR2 is FQNEAQ in the germline V gene. V gave up 5 bases and J gave up 10 bases; unmatched junction bases: 6. The CDR3 length is 14 residues. CDR3 DNA: TGTGCCAGCAGCCAGGACAGGGGATACTCACCCCTCCACTTT. It is translated as CASSQDRGYSPLHF.

The genes are TRBV9 and TRBJ2-1; weak D call: TRBD1 (6 bases). CDR1 SGDLS and CDR2 YYNGEE come from the germline V gene. The CDR3 totals 14 residues. The germline V and J ends were trimmed by 5 bases and 4 bases, with 13 bases remaining between them. The CDR3 loop is CASSPGTQYNEQFF. DNA for the CDR3: TGTGCCAGCAGTCCCGGGACACAGTACAATGAGCAGTTCTTC.

The rearrangement links TRBV5-1 to TRBJ1-1; 8 bases align to TRBD1. CDR3 length equals 17 residues. The ends lost 4 bases at V and 1 base at J; junction bases unmatched: 12. Germline CDR1 SGHRS, CDR2 YFSETQ. The CDR3: CASSPRQGAVGNTEAFF. CDR3 DNA sequence: TGCGCCAGCAGCCCTCGGCAGGGGGCGGTGGGGAACACTGAAGCTTTCTTT.

J is TRBJ2-5 and V is TRBV19, with 7 bases that match TRBD2. This CDR3 is 14 amino acids long. The ends lost 6 bases at V and 5 bases at J; junction bases unmatched: 9. Germline V CDR1 and CDR2: LNHDA, SQIVND (reference sequence). This chain's CDR3 is CASRSLAGGETQYF. The CDR3 region has the DNA TGTGCCAGTAGGTCTTTAGCGGGCGGGGAGACCCAGTACTTC.